This T cell receptor beta chain was obtained from a study of identical twins. Study-wide results and limits: With abundant cord blood beta clonotypes, insertions were fewer; memory repertoires showed no such pattern. Conclusions came from cross-sectional statistical analysis, not from following the same donors. Invariant cells of the MAIT and iNKT types might have partly distorted the zero-insertion analyses.

Via MiXCR, TCRdb re-called the 5' RACE reads, giving one row per CDR3 protein. Here the sample spans roughly 260,000 distinct CDR3 sequences, 6% to 8.5% being singletons. The sample holds many counts of this clonotype. What it recognizes is unknown. V was cut by 4 bases and J by 0 bases, with 13 bases left in between. The CDR3 contains 16 residues. The germline V gene has CDR1 LNHNV and CDR2 YYDKDF (reference sequence). This sample also appeared in a second study, on yellow fever vaccine responses in identical twins. As that study records: The authors reported partly convergent, partly personalized vaccine responses in identical twins.

The chain joins TRBV15 to TRBJ2-1; perhaps D is TRBD1 or TRBD2 (5 bases each). This clonotype was sampled from a woman aged 18 to 35 in good health. The sample consisted of CD8+ T cells sorted from blood. CDR3 sequence reads: CATSNIGTSSYNEQFF. As DNA, the CDR3 is TGTGCCACCAGCAACATAGGGACCAGCTCCTACAATGAGCAGTTCTTC.